What follows is one T cell receptor (beta chain) and its context. The data belong to a study of CD8+ T cells in alopecia areata. Reverse transcribed after extraction, RNA yielded cDNA as the sequencing template. Assay: immunoSEQ multiplex PCR; the TCRdb copy retains only in-frame clones and omits some. This sample has hundreds of thousands of clones; 55% to 75% occur once, and the top ten carry about 1.7%. The treatment here: oral pan-JAK inhibitor, 5-10 mg twice daily. The V and J ends lost 0 bases and 9 bases respectively, with 11 bases between them. The V gene's germline CDR1 is MNHEY and CDR2 SVGAGI. The CDR3 has 14 amino acids.

The receptor's source is a human donor with alopecia areata. V and J are TRBV6-5 and TRBJ2-2; D remains unclear. Sample: CD4+ T cells sorted from blood, taken at week 24, from a patient treated with tofacitinib. Written as DNA, the CDR3 is TGTGCCAGCAGTTACTCTACAGTAACCTGGGAGCTGTTTTTT. It encodes CASSYSTVTWELFF.